The source of this TCR beta chain is a study of cytomegalovirus exposure and HLA in healthy donors. This CDR3 comprises 14 residues. CDR1 and CDR2 from the germline V gene are SGHRS and YFSETQ. V dropped 7 bases and J dropped 2 bases, with 16 bases sitting between them. The PCR had 60 Vbeta and 13 Jbeta primers. Only in-frame clones appear in the TCRdb table, and some are missing; sequencing was by immunoSEQ multiplex PCR. The data contain approximately 150,000 clones, approximately 80% of them singletons. Material: PBMCs. The chain joins TRBV5-1 to TRBJ2-7; the D is unclear. The sequence was collected from a female donor in good health and CMV-seronegative. The CDR3 DNA reads as TGCGCCAGCTCGACGAATAGCTTCACCTACGAGCAGTACTTC. Protein: CASSTNSFTYEQYF.